The rows below give T cell receptor beta chains drawn from one sample of a study of tumor-infiltrating lymphocytes in oesophageal squamous cell carcinoma. TCRdb reanalysed the PCR reads using MiXCR and keeps one entry per CDR3 protein. The table shows 9,500 to 15,000 distinct CDR3 sequences, with about 54% occurring only once. The sequenced sample was esophageal tumor tissue. The origin of the receptors is a female donor with esophageal squamous cell carcinoma. Each CDR3 is given without its conserved first and last residue. Fields, in order: V gene, J gene, CDR3 protein.

v_gene: TRBV7-9; j_gene: TRBJ2-5; CDR3aa: ASRKTSAQETQY
v_gene: TRBV20-1; j_gene: -; CDR3aa: SARENIYEQY
v_gene: TRBV28; j_gene: TRBJ2-4; CDR3aa: ASLRQGRKNIQY
v_gene: TRBV7-9; j_gene: TRBJ2-7; CDR3aa: ASSFVNRPYEQY
v_gene: TRBV7-2; j_gene: TRBJ2-1; CDR3aa: ATKAGIYNEQF
v_gene: TRBV7-2; j_gene: -; CDR3aa: ASSPRTGLYEQY
v_gene: TRBV7-9; j_gene: TRBJ2-1; CDR3aa: ASSSWTVSSYNEQF
v_gene: TRBV15; j_gene: TRBJ2-1; CDR3aa: ATSLLAEQF
v_gene: TRBV19; j_gene: -; CDR3aa: ASSIRDGDYEQY
v_gene: TRBV7-8; j_gene: -; CDR3aa: ASSLGRANYGYT
v_gene: TRBV7-3; j_gene: TRBJ2-7; CDR3aa: ASSLAGGHEQY
v_gene: TRBV28; j_gene: -; CDR3aa: ASGTSMHEQY
v_gene: TRBV7-3; j_gene: -; CDR3aa: ASSLTAAPSYEQY
v_gene: TRBV7-2; j_gene: TRBJ2-4; CDR3aa: ASSLAGTHIQY
v_gene: TRBV10-3; j_gene: -; CDR3aa: AIREQGGNSYEQY
v_gene: TRBV28; j_gene: TRBJ2-4; CDR3aa: ASSFKSSTD
v_gene: TRBV7-3; j_gene: TRBJ2-3; CDR3aa: ASSLNPRLPGDTQY
v_gene: TRBV5-5; j_gene: -; CDR3aa: ASSLGQGAYNEQF
v_gene: TRBV11-2; j_gene: -; CDR3aa: ASSSRKKTGLSPSEQY
v_gene: TRBV28; j_gene: -; CDR3aa: ASSGTYEQF
v_gene: TRBV7-9; j_gene: TRBJ2-3; CDR3aa: ASSQGLVSTDTQY
v_gene: TRBV6-1; j_gene: TRBJ1-5; CDR3aa: ASSEWRNQPQH
v_gene: TRBV7-3; j_gene: TRBJ2-6; CDR3aa: ASSSGPSGANVLT
v_gene: TRBV6-2/TRBV6-3; j_gene: TRBJ2-7; CDR3aa: ASSSGAHGELY
v_gene: TRBV6-1; j_gene: TRBJ2-3; CDR3aa: ASSAEMGLGTDTQY
v_gene: TRBV11-1; j_gene: TRBJ2-7; CDR3aa: ASSPAGGARREQY
v_gene: TRBV6-1; j_gene: TRBJ2-1; CDR3aa: ASRRQAYNEQF
v_gene: TRBV20-1; j_gene: TRBJ2-3; CDR3aa: SARIRRTDTQY